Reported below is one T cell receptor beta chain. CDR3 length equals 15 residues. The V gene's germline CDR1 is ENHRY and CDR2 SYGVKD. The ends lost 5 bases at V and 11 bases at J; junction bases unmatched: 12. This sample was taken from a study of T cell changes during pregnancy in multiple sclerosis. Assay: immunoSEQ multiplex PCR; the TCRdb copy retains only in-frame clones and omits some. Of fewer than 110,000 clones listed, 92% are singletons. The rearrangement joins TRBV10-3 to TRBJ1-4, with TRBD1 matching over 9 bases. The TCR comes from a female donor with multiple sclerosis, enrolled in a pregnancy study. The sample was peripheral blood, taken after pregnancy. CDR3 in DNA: TGTGCCATCAGTTCTCCGGGACAGGGACATCGGAAACTGTTTTTT. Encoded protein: CAISSPGQGHRKLFF.